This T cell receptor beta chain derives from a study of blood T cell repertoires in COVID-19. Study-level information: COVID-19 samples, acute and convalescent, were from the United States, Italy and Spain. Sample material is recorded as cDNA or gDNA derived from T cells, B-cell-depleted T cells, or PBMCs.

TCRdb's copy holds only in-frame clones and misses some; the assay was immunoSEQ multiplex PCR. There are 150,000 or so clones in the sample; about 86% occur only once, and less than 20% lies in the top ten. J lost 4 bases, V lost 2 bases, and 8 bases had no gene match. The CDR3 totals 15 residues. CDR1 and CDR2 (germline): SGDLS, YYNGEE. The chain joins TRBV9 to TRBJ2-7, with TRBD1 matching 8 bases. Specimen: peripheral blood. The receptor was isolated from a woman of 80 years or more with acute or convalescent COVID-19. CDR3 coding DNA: TGTGCCAGCAGCGTGACAGGGGTGGAAGGGTACGAGCAGTACTTC. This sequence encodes CASSVTGVEGYEQYF.